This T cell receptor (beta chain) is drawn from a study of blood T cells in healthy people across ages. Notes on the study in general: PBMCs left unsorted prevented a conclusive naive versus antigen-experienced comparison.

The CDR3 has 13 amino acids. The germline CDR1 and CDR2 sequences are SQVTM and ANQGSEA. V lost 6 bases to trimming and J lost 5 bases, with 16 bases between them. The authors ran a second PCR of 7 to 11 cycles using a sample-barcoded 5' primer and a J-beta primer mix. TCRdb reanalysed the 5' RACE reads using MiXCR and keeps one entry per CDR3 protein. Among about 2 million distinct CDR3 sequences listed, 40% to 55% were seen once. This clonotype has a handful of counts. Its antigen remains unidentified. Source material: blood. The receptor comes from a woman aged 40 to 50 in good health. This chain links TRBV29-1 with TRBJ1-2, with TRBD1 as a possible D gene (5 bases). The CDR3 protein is CSVPTAPQYGYTF. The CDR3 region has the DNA TGCAGCGTACCGACAGCGCCACAATATGGCTACACCTTC.